Listed here is a single T cell receptor (beta chain). Antigen specificity is unknown. This sample was taken from a study of cytomegalovirus exposure and HLA in healthy donors. Study-level findings and limits: DRB1 had the most TCR associations and HLA-C the fewest, a later analysis found, with rates varying by HLA locus. Diagnosis of cytomegalovirus status made by the classifier reportedly showed high specificity and sensitivity.

The PCR ran on 60 Vbeta and 13 Jbeta primers. Some clones are missing from TCRdb's copy, which holds only in-frame ones; the method was immunoSEQ multiplex PCR. The sample shows approximately 160,000 clones, roughly 84% of them seen only once. Healthy donors of bone marrow made up the group. The CDR3 sequence is 16 residues long. Germline CDR1 SQVTM, CDR2 ANQGSEA. The V gene is TRBV29-1, the J gene TRBJ2-5; D may be TRBD2 (5 bases). The J call is in doubt because the DNA end fits TRBJ2-7 better. The sequenced sample consisted of PBMCs. The receptor's source is a boy between 2 and 10 years old in good health and CMV-seronegative. The DNA for the CDR3 is TGCAGCGTTCAGAAGGGTGGTGGGAGCCCCTCGTACGAGCAGTACTTC. Translation gives CSVQKGGGSPSYEQYF.